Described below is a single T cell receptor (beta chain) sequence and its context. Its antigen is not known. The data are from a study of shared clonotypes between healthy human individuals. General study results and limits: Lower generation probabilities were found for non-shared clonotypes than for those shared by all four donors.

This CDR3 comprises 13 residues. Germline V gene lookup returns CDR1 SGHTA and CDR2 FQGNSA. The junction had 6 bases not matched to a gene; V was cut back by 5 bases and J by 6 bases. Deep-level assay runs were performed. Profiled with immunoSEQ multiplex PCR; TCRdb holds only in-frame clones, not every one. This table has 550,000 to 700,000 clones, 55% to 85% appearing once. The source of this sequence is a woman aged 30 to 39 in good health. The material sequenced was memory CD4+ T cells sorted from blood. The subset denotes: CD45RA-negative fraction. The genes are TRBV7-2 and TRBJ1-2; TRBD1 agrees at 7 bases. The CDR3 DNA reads TGTGCCAGCAGCCTGATACAGGGGAATGGCTACACCTTC. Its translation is CASSLIQGNGYTF.